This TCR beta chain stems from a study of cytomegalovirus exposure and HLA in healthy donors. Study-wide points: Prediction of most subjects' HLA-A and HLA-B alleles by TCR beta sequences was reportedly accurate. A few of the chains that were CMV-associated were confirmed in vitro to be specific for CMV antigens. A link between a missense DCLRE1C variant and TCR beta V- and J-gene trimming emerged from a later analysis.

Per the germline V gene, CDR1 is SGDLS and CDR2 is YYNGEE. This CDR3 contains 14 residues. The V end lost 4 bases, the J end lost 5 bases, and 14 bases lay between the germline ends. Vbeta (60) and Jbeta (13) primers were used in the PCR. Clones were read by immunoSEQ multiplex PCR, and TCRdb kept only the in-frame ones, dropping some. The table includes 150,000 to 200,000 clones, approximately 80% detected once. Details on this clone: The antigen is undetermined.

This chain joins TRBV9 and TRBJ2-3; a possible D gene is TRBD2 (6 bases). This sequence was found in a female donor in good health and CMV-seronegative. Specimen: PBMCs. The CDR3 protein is CASSLRREVDTQYF. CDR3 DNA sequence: TGTGCCAGCAGCCTAAGGAGGGAAGTAGATACGCAGTATTTT.